Below, one T cell receptor (beta chain) is given with its context. This sample was included in a study of blood T cell repertoires in COVID-19. About the study: Material from acute and convalescent COVID-19 was sourced from the United States, Italy and Spain. From T cells, B-cell-depleted T cells, or PBMCs came the material, which was cDNA or gDNA.

Sequencing used immunoSEQ multiplex PCR; TCRdb keeps in-frame clones, though not all of them. Among about 330,000 clones listed, more than 70% were seen once. This sequence was found in a man younger than 35 who had recovered from COVID-19. The material sequenced was peripheral blood.

As DNA, the CDR3 is TGTGCCAGCAGCTTAGTTAGCGGGGGGGCGACGATCTACGAGCAGTACTTC. Translated, it gives CASSLVSGGATIYEQYF. V is TRBV7-2 and J is TRBJ2-7; 11 bases fit TRBD2. CDR3 length: 17 residues. Germline CDR1 reads SGHTA; CDR2 reads FQGNSA. V lost 1 base to trimming and J lost 3 bases; unmatched junction nucleotides: 8.